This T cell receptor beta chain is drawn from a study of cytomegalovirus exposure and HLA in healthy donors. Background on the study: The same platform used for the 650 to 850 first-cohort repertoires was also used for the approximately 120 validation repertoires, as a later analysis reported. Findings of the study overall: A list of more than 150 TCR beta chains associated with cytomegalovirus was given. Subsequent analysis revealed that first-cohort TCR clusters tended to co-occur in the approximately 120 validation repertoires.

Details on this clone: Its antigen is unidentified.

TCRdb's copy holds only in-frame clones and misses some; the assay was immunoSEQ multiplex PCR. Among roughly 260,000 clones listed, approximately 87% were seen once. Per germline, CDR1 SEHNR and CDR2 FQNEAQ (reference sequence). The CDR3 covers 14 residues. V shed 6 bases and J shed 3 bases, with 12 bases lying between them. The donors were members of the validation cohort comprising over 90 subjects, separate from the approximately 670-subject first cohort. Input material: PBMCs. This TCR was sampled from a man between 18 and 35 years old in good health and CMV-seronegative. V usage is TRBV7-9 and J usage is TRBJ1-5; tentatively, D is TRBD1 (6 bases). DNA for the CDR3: TGTGCCAGCAGTCTACAGGGAAACAATCAGCCCCAGCATTTT. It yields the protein CASSLQGNNQPQHF.